Below, 24 T cell receptor beta chains from the same sample are listed, as sequenced in a study of beta chain features in type 1 diabetes. Findings and limits, study-wide: Among all four CD4+ subsets, Type 1 diabetes patients had TCRB CDR3s that were moderately but significantly shorter.

These TCRs' antigens remain unknown. All of the isolated RNA was reverse transcribed, so expressed TCRB transcripts were sequenced. Using immunoSEQ multiplex PCR, the repertoire was profiled, and TCRdb retains in-frame clones only, with some absent. The data show hundreds of thousands of clones, about an eighth seen once. Sequenced: naive CD4+ T cells from blood. These receptors all come from a man aged 18-30 years with type 1 diabetes.

In its sample, this clone was seen once. The chain links TRBV11-2 to TRBJ2-7; 10 bases map to TRBD1. Germline loops: CDR1 SGHAT, CDR2 FQNNGV. Trimming took 4 bases from V and 3 from J; bases not matched to a gene: 3. This CDR3 comprises 14 residues. The CDR3: CASSSGQGNYEQYF. In DNA form, the CDR3 reads TGTGCCAGCAGCTCGGGACAGGGGAACTACGAGCAGTACTTC.

The chain recombines TRBV27 with TRBJ2-2; D call uncertain. Germline CDR1 reads MNHEY; CDR2 reads SMNVEV (reference sequence). This CDR3 comprises 15 residues. V was shortened by 10 bases and J by 1 base, with 16 bases between the two germline ends. CDR3 in amino acids: CATFRVWGNTGELFF. The CDR3 DNA reads TGTGCCACCTTCCGGGTGTGGGGGAACACCGGGGAGCTGTTTTTT.

The V call is TRBV7-9, the J call TRBJ2-3; no definite D call. V lost 1 base and J lost 3, with 8 bases in between. The CDR3 extends over 14 amino acids. Per the germline V gene, CDR1 is SEHNR and CDR2 is FQNEAQ (reference sequence). The CDR3 DNA reads TGTGCCAGCAGCTTAGAGGCTCGAACAGATACGCAGTATTTT. Its protein is CASSLEARTDTQYF.

V gene TRBV13 combines with J gene TRBJ1-5; D not resolved. V was clipped by 2 bases and J by 4 bases, with 9 bases between them. The CDR3 length is 14 residues. Germline assignment: CDR1 PRHDT and CDR2 FYEKMQ (reference sequence). The CDR3 loop is CASSLSGYNQPQHF. CDR3 nucleotides: TGTGCCAGCAGCTTATCGGGATATAATCAGCCCCAGCATTTT. The entire variable domain, with the rest obtained from reference TRBV13 and TRBJ1-5, is as follows: AAGVIQSPRHLIKEKRETATLKCYPIPRHDTVYWYQQGPGQDPQFLISFYEKMQSDKGSIPDRFSAQQFSDYHSELNMSSLELGDSALYFCASSLSGYNQPQHFGDGTRLSIL.

The V call is TRBV7-2, the J call TRBJ1-1, with D maybe TRBD1 (6 bases). Trimming removed 4 bases from V and 1 base from J, with 10 bases in between. This CDR3 has 14 residues. Germline CDR1 reads SGHTA; CDR2 reads FQGNSA. Here the CDR3 reads CASSSGQKNTEAFF. The CDR3, as DNA: TGTGCCAGCAGCTCGGGACAAAAGAACACTGAAGCTTTCTTT.

The chain carries TRBV10-2 and TRBJ1-1; D is uncertain. Germline V lookup: CDR1 WSHSY, CDR2 SAAADI. V was trimmed by 8 bases and J by 8 bases, leaving 6 bases between them. The CDR3 consists of 9 residues. CDR3 loop: CASGEEAFF. CDR3 DNA sequence: TGCGCCAGCGGGGAAGAAGCTTTCTTT.

The chain has TRBV11-1 and TRBJ2-5, with 11 bases matching TRBD1. The ends lost 5 bases at V and 5 bases at J; junction bases unmatched: 7. The length of the CDR3 is 15 residues. The germline V gene encodes CDR1 SGHAT and CDR2 FQDESV (reference sequence). CDR3 residues: CASSIGQGAWETQYF. CDR3 nucleotides: TGTGCCAGCAGCATCGGACAGGGGGCATGGGAGACCCAGTACTTC.

The V call is TRBV7-8, the J call TRBJ1-5; 8 nucleotides match TRBD1. V dropped 5 bases and J dropped 1; count of bases not matched to a gene: 1. This CDR3 contains 14 residues. Germline V gives CDR1 SGHVS, CDR2 FQNEAQ. The CDR3 sequence is CASSRQGSNQPQHF. CDR3 bases: TGTGCCAGCAGCCGACAGGGGAGCAATCAGCCCCAGCATTTT.

This clone was observed a handful of times. The chain joins TRBV9 to TRBJ2-1; maybe TRBD2 (6 bases). Germline assignment: CDR1 SGDLS and CDR2 YYNGEE. The CDR3 spans 16 residues. V lost 4 bases and J lost 6, with 20 bases in between. The CDR3 DNA follows: TGTGCCAGCAGCTCACCGGGACTTGGCCCGACCAATGAGCAGTTCTTC. Translating it yields CASSSPGLGPTNEQFF.

The chain carries TRBV7-9 and TRBJ2-4; D possibly corresponds to TRBD2 (7 bases). Germline-derived CDR1 and CDR2 are SEHNR and FQNEAQ (reference sequence). Between the trimmed V and J ends, which lost 2 bases and 0 bases, there was a span of 14 bases. This CDR3 spans 17 amino acids. CDR3 loop: CASSLFGGASAKNIQYF. In DNA, the CDR3 is TGTGCCAGCAGCTTATTTGGGGGGGCATCAGCCAAAAACATTCAGTACTTC.

This clone has a single count. The chain combines TRBV30 with TRBJ1-5; D is unresolved. V dropped 0 bases and J dropped 6 bases, with 9 bases sitting between them. Germline CDR1 and CDR2: GTSNPN and SVGIG (reference sequence). This CDR3 contains 13 residues. CDR3 protein: CAWSVNPSQPQHF. CDR3 DNA: TGTGCCTGGAGTGTAAATCCTTCTCAGCCCCAGCATTTT.

A few counts support this clone. The chain is built from TRBV19 and TRBJ1-5; the D is unclear. CDR1 LNHDA and CDR2 SQIVND come from the germline V gene (reference sequence). V lost 4 bases to trimming and J lost 1 base, with 2 bases between them. This CDR3 comprises 12 residues. CDR3 protein: CASSTSNQPQHF. Written as DNA, the CDR3 is TGTGCCAGTAGTACAAGCAATCAGCCCCAGCATTTT.

This clone was observed a few times. The CDR3 reads CASSPASYNEQFF. The CDR3 nucleotides read TGTGCCAGCAGCCCCGCCAGCTACAATGAGCAGTTCTTC. The chain has TRBV7-9 and TRBJ2-1; no clear D. The germline gives CDR1 SEHNR, CDR2 FQNEAQ (reference sequence). The CDR3 has 13 amino acids. Trimming took 5 bases from V and 3 from J, leaving 8 bases between them.

The chain couples TRBV2 to TRBJ2-4; D uncertain. Germline lookup yields CDR1 SNHLY and CDR2 FYNNEI. V gave up 3 bases and J gave up 5 bases, with 11 bases separating them. The CDR3 sequence is 14 residues long. The CDR3 here is CASSDVIFQNIQYF. CDR3 in DNA: TGTGCCAGCAGTGATGTTATATTCCAAAACATTCAGTACTTC.

This clone has a handful of counts. The chain combines TRBV5-1 with TRBJ2-5, with D maybe TRBD2 (6 bases). The CDR3 totals 14 residues. The germline V and J ends were trimmed by 0 bases and 6 bases, with 12 bases remaining between them. CDR1 and CDR2 (germline): SGHRS, YFSETQ. For the CDR3, the DNA is TGCGCCAGCAGCTTGGCCCTGCGGGAAAAGACCCAGTACTTC. Translated: CASSLALREKTQYF.

This clone was seen only a few times. The chain combines TRBV9 with TRBJ2-1; tentative D call: TRBD2 (6 bases). Trimming removed 3 bases from V and 4 bases from J, with 17 bases in between. Looked up from germline, CDR1 is SGDLS and CDR2 is YYNGEE. The CDR3 has 16 residues. CDR3 in amino acids: CASSARGTAAYNEQFF. The CDR3 bases are TGTGCCAGCAGCGCACGCGGGACGGCCGCTTACAATGAGCAGTTCTTC.

In this sample, this clone turned up a few times. The rearrangement joins TRBV9 to TRBJ1-4; no clear D. CDR3 length equals 14 residues. CDR1 SGDLS and CDR2 YYNGEE come from the germline V gene. V lost 4 bases to trimming and J lost 0 bases, with 7 bases between them. The chain's CDR3 is CASSQQATNEKLFF. DNA of the CDR3: TGTGCCAGCAGCCAACAAGCAACTAATGAAAAACTGTTTTTT.

This clone came up a few times. The V call is TRBV14, the J call TRBJ1-2; D uncertain. From germline, CDR1 is SGHDN and CDR2 FVKESK. V lost 4 bases, J lost 0 bases, and 6 bases lay in between. The CDR3 runs 13 residues. The CDR3 DNA reads TGTGCCAGCAGCCGGGAAACTAACTATGGCTACACCTTC. Its protein product is CASSRETNYGYTF.

V usage is TRBV28 and J usage is TRBJ2-3; D not resolved. This CDR3 contains 17 residues. CDR1 is MDHEN, CDR2 SYDVKM, per germline. V was cut by 2 bases and J by 1 base, with 16 bases left in between. CDR3 residues: CASSLRVGLTGTDTQYF. The CDR3 coding sequence is TGTGCCAGCAGTTTAAGGGTAGGCCTCACTGGCACAGATACGCAGTATTTT. Combining the CDR3 with reference TRBV28 and TRBJ2-3 gives the whole variable domain DVKVTQSSRYLVKRTGEKVFLECVQDMDHENMFWYRQDPGLGLRLIYFSYDVKMKEKGDIPEGYSVSREKKERFSLILESASTNQTSMYLCASSLRVGLTGTDTQYFGPGTRLTVL.

A few counts support this clone. The genes are TRBV5-1 and TRBJ1-1; D remains ambiguous. The CDR3 is made up of 15 amino acids. Trimming stripped 0 bases from V and 1 base from J, with 10 bases between. From germline, CDR1 is SGHRS and CDR2 YFSETQ. The chain's CDR3 is CASSLALAGNTEAFF. Here the CDR3 DNA reads TGCGCCAGCAGCTTGGCTTTGGCGGGGAACACTGAAGCTTTCTTT.

This clone has only a few counts. V is TRBV28 and J is TRBJ1-6, with 9 nucleotides matching TRBD1. Germline V gives CDR1 MDHEN, CDR2 SYDVKM. This CDR3 region has 17 residues. V was pared by 5 bases and J by 5 bases, with 10 bases of the junction left unmatched. CDR3 in DNA: TGTGCCAGCAGTCCATGGGCCGGGACAGGGCATAATTCACCCCTCCACTTT. It translates to CASSPWAGTGHNSPLHF.

The rearrangement links TRBV6-1 to TRBJ1-2, with D possibly TRBD1 on 5 matching bases. Per germline, CDR1 MNHNS and CDR2 SASEGT. The CDR3 is made up of 14 amino acids. The V end was cut by 11 bases, the J end by 3 bases, with 19 bases between. CDR3 region: CAGRQSPADYGYTF. The CDR3 DNA follows: TGTGCCGGGAGACAGTCTCCCGCCGACTATGGCTACACCTTC.

This clone showed up just a few times. The chain recombines TRBV19 with TRBJ2-3; D might be TRBD2 (6 bases). Germline V lookup: CDR1 LNHDA, CDR2 SQIVND (reference sequence). With 8 bases removed from V and 0 bases from J, the gap between germline ends came to 15 bases. This CDR3 comprises 15 residues. In DNA, the CDR3 is TGTGCCAGTGGAGGGTCCGGGGCGAGCACAGATACGCAGTATTTT. Encoded protein: CASGGSGASTDTQYF.

This clone was observed a few times. The rearrangement joins TRBV6-6 to TRBJ1-5; TRBD1 matches 8 bases. The CDR3 totals 14 residues. The V and J ends lost 6 bases and 6 bases, in that order; junction bases with no gene match: 7. Per germline, CDR1 MNHNY and CDR2 SVGAGI (reference sequence). The CDR3 sequence: CASSPGQGGQPQHF. Written as DNA, the CDR3 is TGTGCCAGCAGCCCCGGACAGGGCGGTCAGCCCCAGCATTTT.